This T cell receptor (beta chain) was documented in a study of cytomegalovirus exposure and HLA in healthy donors. Study-level information: Prior work identified 117 million unique TCR beta sequences in some 180 million T cells. Out of a few hundred genotyped donors, 81% belonged to the Caucasian-associated ancestry cluster. Points from the study as a whole: Researchers reported in a later analysis that a missense DCLRE1C variant was tied to TCR beta V- and J-gene trimming.

Regarding this clone: Its antigen is not known.

PCR involved 60 Vbeta and 13 Jbeta primers. As processed by the authors: Among the unique TCR beta chains that a later analysis counted, about 79 million in all, 10 million to 13 million were shared. The protocol was immunoSEQ multiplex PCR, while the TCRdb copy is restricted to in-frame clones and leaves out a portion. V, J and clone size derive from that table, while D and trimming were established from the DNA sequence. Among roughly 160,000 clones, approximately 80% were seen once, and the ten largest hold around 2.1%. This CDR3 region has 14 residues. V was shortened by 3 bases and J by 2 bases, with 10 bases between the two germline ends. CDR1 is SGHVS, CDR2 FQNEAQ, per germline.

V is TRBV7-8 and J is TRBJ1-2, with a tentative D call TRBD1 (6 bases). This receptor was identified in a man aged 50-59 years in good health and CMV-seropositive. Sequenced input: PBMCs. CDR3 nucleotide sequence: TGTGCCAGCAGCTTTACCCAGGGGAACTATGGCTACACCTTC. Residues: CASSFTQGNYGYTF.